These 17 T cell receptor beta chains were sequenced from one sample in a study of blood T cell repertoires in COVID-19. Method: immunoSEQ multiplex PCR; TCRdb's copy keeps in-frame clones and lacks some. The sample holds tens of thousands of clones, 83% seen once. The sample comprised peripheral blood. All receptors come from a man aged 60 to 69 with active COVID-19.

This clone has a single count. The V and J genes are TRBV28 and TRBJ1-2; D is undetermined. From germline, CDR1 is MDHEN and CDR2 SYDVKM. CDR3 length equals 13 residues. V lost 5 bases, J lost 8 bases, and 15 bases lay in between. Here the CDR3 reads CASSLSDPSGYTF. CDR3 coding DNA: TGTGCCAGCAGTCTATCCGACCCTAGCGGCTACACCTTC.

This chain links TRBV27 with TRBJ2-1, with D perhaps TRBD2 (5 bases). Germline CDR1 is MNHEY and CDR2 is SMNVEV (reference sequence). The CDR3 sequence is 13 residues long. V lost 1 base and J 8 bases, leaving 9 bases between the germline ends. This CDR3 is CASSLFLAYEQFF. Written as DNA, the CDR3 is TGTGCCAGCAGTTTATTCCTAGCCTATGAGCAGTTCTTC.

The chain carries TRBV5-1 and TRBJ2-7; 8 bases map to TRBD1. V shed 0 bases, J shed 5 bases, and the junction held 4 bases outside the gene matches. Germline-derived CDR1 and CDR2 are SGHRS and YFSETQ. The CDR3 contains 14 residues. The CDR3 loop reads CASSLGQGAHEQYF. The CDR3 DNA sequence: TGCGCCAGCAGCTTGGGTCAGGGGGCCCACGAGCAGTACTTC.

The chain is built from TRBV19 and TRBJ2-7; TRBD1 might be the D (6 bases). This CDR3 is built from 14 residues. The germline V gene has CDR1 LNHDA and CDR2 SQIVND (reference sequence). V lost 9 bases and J 2 bases, leaving 17 bases between the germline ends. CDR3: CASRDIKTPYEQYF. CDR3 bases: TGTGCCAGCCGGGACATAAAGACCCCCTACGAGCAGTACTTC.

The rearrangement joins TRBV5-6 to TRBJ2-2, with 10 bases fitting TRBD1. Germline trimming cut 2 bases from V and 4 bases from J; bases unmatched to any gene: 5. Germline loops: CDR1 SGHDT, CDR2 YYEEEE. The length of the CDR3 is 16 residues. The CDR3 region has the DNA TGTGCCAGCAGCTTCCCGGGACAGGGGTTCACCGGGGAGCTGTTTTTT. Its translation: CASSFPGQGFTGELFF.

The V and J genes are TRBV12-3 or TRBV12-4 and TRBJ1-2; 7 bases fit TRBD1. The CDR3 is made up of 13 amino acids. Losses at the gene ends were 4 bases for V and 5 bases for J; bases not matched to a gene: 4. The CDR3 protein is CASSSGTAYGYTF. In nucleotides, the CDR3 is TGTGCCAGCAGTTCCGGGACAGCTTATGGCTACACCTTC.

The CDR3 region is CASSPRLASYEQYF. The CDR3 DNA reads TGTGCCAGCAGCCCTCGACTAGCCTCCTACGAGCAGTACTTC. The chain joins TRBV9 to TRBJ2-7, with 7 bases fitting TRBD2. CDR1 and CDR2 from the germline V gene are SGDLS and YYNGEE. V gave up 4 bases and J gave up 0 bases; unmatched junction bases: 4. The CDR3 consists of 14 residues.

V and J are TRBV7-2 and TRBJ2-1, with TRBD2 identical over 8 bases. The length of the CDR3 is 14 residues. Germline V lookup: CDR1 SGHTA, CDR2 FQGNSA. V lost 4 bases to trimming and J lost 8 bases; unmatched junction nucleotides: 7. The CDR3 coding sequence is TGTGCCAGCAGCTCCCTGACTAGCGAGTATGAGCAGTTCTTC. This gives the protein CASSSLTSEYEQFF.

The chain has TRBV28 and TRBJ2-7; 8 positions match TRBD1. This CDR3 is 14 amino acids long. V dropped 6 bases and J dropped 4; count of bases not matched to a gene: 8. CDR1 is MDHEN and CDR2 is SYDVKM in the germline V gene. This CDR3 reads CASSQSGTGYEQYF. The DNA of the CDR3 is TGTGCCAGCAGCCAGTCCGGGACAGGTTACGAGCAGTACTTC.

This clone was seen more than once but under ten times. The chain couples TRBV11-1 to TRBJ2-1, with unresolved D. CDR3 length: 12 residues. CDR1 is SGHAT and CDR2 is FQDESV in the germline V gene (reference sequence). The V end was cut by 8 bases, the J end by 9 bases, with 14 bases between. This chain's CDR3 is CASEGLDSEQFF. The CDR3 coding sequence is TGTGCCAGCGAAGGCCTAGATAGTGAGCAGTTCTTC.

This rearrangement joins TRBV29-1 to TRBJ2-7; D uncertain. The CDR3 length is 12 residues. The V end lost 4 bases, the J end lost 3 bases, and 10 bases lay between the germline ends. CDR1 and CDR2 from the germline V gene are SQVTM and ANQGSEA. The CDR3, as DNA: TGCAGCGTTGTGGCAGGTAACTACGAGCAGTACTTC. Translated: CSVVAGNYEQYF.

V usage is TRBV7-3 and J usage is TRBJ1-2; D ambiguous. Germline-derived CDR1 and CDR2 are SGHTA and FQGTGA. The CDR3 consists of 11 residues. The V gene lost 8 bases and the J gene lost 2 bases, with 6 bases spanning the gap. CDR3 loop: CASFLNYGYTF. The CDR3 coding sequence is TGTGCCAGCTTCCTCAACTATGGCTACACCTTC.

The rearrangement uses TRBV7-9 and TRBJ2-3; D is possibly TRBD2 (7 bases). The germline CDR1 and CDR2 sequences are SEHNR and FQNEAQ (reference sequence). Trimming removed 5 bases from V and 1 base from J, with 25 bases in between. The CDR3 is 19 residues long. CDR3: CASSPDPGRGAFGTDTQYF. CDR3 nucleotides: TGTGCCAGCAGCCCGGACCCGGGGAGGGGGGCGTTTGGCACAGATACGCAGTATTTT.

The chain has TRBV7-9 and TRBJ2-3; D perhaps matches TRBD2 (6 bases). The CDR3 covers 18 residues. Germline CDR1 and CDR2: SEHNR and FQNEAQ (reference sequence). The germline V and J ends were trimmed by 4 bases and 2 bases, with 22 bases remaining between them. The CDR3 bases are TGTGCCAGCAGCTCATCACCGGGGGTGTGGAGGGTCACAGATACGCAGTATTTT. Translation: CASSSSPGVWRVTDTQYF.

This clone was seen once. V and J are TRBV24-1 and TRBJ2-1; 8 bases agree with TRBD2. With V trimmed by 5 bases and J by 5 bases, 4 bases remained unmatched. Germline V CDR1 and CDR2: KGHDR, SFDVKD. The CDR3 sequence is 14 residues long. The CDR3: CATSVSGINNEQFF. CDR3 nucleotide sequence: TGTGCCACCAGTGTTAGCGGGATAAACAATGAGCAGTTCTTC.

The gene calls are TRBV7-6 and TRBJ1-6, with D hard to call. The germline CDR1 and CDR2 sequences are SGHVS and FNYEAQ. This CDR3 has 15 amino acids. Trimming stripped 2 bases from V and 4 bases from J, with 9 bases between. The CDR3: CASSLRSGYNSPLHF. The CDR3 coding sequence is TGTGCCAGCAGCTTAAGAAGCGGGTATAATTCACCCCTCCACTTT.

This clone was found once. This chain connects TRBV6-5 to TRBJ1-1, with TRBD1 matching 8 bases. Germline CDR1 reads MNHEY; CDR2 reads SVGAGI. There are 14 residues in the CDR3. V shed 6 bases, J shed 3 bases, and the junction held 6 bases outside the gene matches. CDR3 residues: CASRRQGLDTEAFF. CDR3 DNA: TGTGCCAGCAGGAGACAGGGGTTGGACACTGAAGCTTTCTTT.